This T cell receptor beta chain was recovered during a study of shared clonotypes between healthy human individuals. Germline-derived CDR1 and CDR2 are MNHEY and SVGAGI. V lost 3 bases, J lost 7 bases, and 12 bases lay in between. This CDR3 has 13 residues. Deep-level settings were used for running the assay. The data were produced by immunoSEQ multiplex PCR, yet TCRdb's version contains in-frame clones alone and is incomplete. The sample lists about 2.4 million clones; roughly 93% were seen once. Negatively enriched CD4+ T cells were divided by CD45RA into naive and memory. Sequencing used naive CD4+ T cells from PBMCs. Subset in this sample: CD45RA+ positively selected. The chain employs TRBV6-5 and TRBJ1-2; D remains unclear. This receptor was identified in a man between 18 and 29 years old in good health. Some clones in this sample may be carry-over from other donors' samples. The CDR3 spells CASSYGGIRGYTF. DNA for the CDR3: TGTGCCAGCAGTTATGGTGGGATTCGTGGCTACACCTTC.